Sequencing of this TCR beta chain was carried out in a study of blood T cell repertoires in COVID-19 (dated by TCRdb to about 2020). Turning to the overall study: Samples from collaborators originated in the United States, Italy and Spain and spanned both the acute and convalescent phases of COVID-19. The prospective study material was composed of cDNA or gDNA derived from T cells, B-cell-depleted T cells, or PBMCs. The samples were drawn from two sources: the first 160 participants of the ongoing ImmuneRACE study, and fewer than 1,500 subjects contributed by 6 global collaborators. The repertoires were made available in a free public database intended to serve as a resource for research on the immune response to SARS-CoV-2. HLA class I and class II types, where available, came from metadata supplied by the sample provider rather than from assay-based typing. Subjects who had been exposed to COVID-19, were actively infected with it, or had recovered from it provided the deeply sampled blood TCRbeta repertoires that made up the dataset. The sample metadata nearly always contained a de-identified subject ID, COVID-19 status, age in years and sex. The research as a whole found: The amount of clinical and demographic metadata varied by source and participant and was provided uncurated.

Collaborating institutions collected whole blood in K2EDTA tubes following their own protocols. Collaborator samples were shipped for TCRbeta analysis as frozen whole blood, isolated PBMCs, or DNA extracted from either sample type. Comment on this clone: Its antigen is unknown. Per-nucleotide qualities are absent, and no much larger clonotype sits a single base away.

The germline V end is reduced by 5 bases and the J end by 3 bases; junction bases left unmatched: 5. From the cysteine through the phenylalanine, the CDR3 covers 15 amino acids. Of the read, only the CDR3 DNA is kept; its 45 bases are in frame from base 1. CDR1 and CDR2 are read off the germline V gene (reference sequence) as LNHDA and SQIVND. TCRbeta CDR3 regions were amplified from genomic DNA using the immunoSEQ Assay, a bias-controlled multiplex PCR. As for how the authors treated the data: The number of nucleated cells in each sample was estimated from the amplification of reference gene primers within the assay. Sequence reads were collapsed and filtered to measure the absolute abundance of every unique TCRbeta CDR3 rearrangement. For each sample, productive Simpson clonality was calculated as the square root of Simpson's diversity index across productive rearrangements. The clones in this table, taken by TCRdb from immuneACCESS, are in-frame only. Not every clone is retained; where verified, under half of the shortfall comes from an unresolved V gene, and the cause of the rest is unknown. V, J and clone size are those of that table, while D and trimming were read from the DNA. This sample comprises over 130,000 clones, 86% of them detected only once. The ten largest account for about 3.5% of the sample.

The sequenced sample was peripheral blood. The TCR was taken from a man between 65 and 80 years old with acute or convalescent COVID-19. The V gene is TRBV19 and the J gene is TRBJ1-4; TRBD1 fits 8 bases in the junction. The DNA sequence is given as TGTGCCAGTAGTCCGCCAGGGGGCTCTAATGAAAAACTGTTTTTT. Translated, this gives CASSPPGGSNEKLFF.